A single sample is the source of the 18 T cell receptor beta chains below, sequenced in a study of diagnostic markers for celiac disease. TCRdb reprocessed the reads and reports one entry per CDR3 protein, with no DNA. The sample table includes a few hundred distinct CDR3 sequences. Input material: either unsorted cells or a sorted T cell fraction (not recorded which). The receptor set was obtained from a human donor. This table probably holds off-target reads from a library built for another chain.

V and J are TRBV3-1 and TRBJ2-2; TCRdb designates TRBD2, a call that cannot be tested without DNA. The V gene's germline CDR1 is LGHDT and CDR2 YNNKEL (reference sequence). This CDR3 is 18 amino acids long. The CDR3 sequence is CASSRGLAGGANTGELFF.

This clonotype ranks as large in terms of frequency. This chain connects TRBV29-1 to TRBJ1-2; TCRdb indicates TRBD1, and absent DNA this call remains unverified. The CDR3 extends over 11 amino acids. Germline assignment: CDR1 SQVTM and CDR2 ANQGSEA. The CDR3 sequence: CSVGQGPFYTF.

The CDR3 reads CASSLADRGPYGYTF. J is TRBJ1-2 and V is TRBV7-9; TCRdb reports TRBD1, a call that lacks DNA to check it against. The CDR3 extends over 15 amino acids. Germline values: CDR1 SEHNR, CDR2 FQNEAQ (reference sequence).

CDR3 region: CASSPLLEAFF. The V call is TRBV18, the J call TRBJ1-1. The CDR3 totals 11 residues. CDR1 is KGHSH and CDR2 is LQKENI in the germline V gene.

The CDR3 spells CASSLGSTADQPQHF. This chain uses TRBV3-1 with TRBJ1-5. Per germline, CDR1 LGHDT and CDR2 YNNKEL (reference sequence). There are 15 residues in the CDR3.

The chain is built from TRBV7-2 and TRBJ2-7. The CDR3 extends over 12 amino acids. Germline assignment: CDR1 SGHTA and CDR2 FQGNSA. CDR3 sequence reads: CGSSLRQSEQYF.

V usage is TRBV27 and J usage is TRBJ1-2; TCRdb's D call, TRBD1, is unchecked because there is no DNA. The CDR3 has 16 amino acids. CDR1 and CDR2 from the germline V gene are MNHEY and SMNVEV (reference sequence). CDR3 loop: CASSLGGTGAYYGYTF.

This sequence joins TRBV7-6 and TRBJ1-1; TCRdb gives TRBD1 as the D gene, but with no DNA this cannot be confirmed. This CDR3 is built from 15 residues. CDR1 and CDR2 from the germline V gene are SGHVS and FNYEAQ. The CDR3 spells CASSSIQGANTEAFF.

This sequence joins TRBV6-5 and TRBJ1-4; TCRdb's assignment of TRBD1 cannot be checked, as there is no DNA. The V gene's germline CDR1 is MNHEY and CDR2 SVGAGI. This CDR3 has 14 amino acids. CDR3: CASSSDSRDEKLFF.

The CDR3 protein is CATSRRSSYNSPLHF. This rearrangement joins TRBV15 to TRBJ1-6. The germline gives CDR1 LNHNV, CDR2 YYDKDF (reference sequence). The CDR3 contains 15 residues.

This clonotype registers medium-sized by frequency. CDR3 sequence: CATGLAGTPIQETQYF. The chain carries TRBV6-5 and TRBJ2-5; TCRdb picks TRBD2, but there is no DNA to check that call. Germline V gene lookup returns CDR1 MNHEY and CDR2 SVGAGI. The CDR3 spans 16 residues.

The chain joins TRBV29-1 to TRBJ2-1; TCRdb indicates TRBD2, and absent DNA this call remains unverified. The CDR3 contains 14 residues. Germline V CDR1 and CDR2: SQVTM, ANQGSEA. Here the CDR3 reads CSVGSLGGMNEQFF.

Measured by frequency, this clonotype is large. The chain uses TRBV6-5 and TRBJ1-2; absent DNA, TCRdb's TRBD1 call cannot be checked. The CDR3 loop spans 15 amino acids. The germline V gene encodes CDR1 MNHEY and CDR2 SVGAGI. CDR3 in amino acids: CASSYSSTGNYGYTF.

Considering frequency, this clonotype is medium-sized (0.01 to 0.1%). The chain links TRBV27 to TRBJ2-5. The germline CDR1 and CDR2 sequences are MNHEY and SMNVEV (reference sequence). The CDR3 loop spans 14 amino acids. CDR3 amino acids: CASSLYWGRETQYF.

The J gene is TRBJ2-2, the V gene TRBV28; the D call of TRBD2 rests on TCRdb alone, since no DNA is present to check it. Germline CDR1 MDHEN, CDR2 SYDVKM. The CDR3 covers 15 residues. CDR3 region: CASSLFAGNTGELFF.

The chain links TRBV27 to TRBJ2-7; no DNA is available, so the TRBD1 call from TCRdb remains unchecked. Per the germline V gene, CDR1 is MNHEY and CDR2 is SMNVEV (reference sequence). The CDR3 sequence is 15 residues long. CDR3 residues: CASSLKTGGFYEQYF.

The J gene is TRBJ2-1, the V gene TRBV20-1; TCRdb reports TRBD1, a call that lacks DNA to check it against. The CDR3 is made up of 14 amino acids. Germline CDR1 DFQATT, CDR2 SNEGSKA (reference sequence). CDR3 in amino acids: CSARVITEGNEQFF.

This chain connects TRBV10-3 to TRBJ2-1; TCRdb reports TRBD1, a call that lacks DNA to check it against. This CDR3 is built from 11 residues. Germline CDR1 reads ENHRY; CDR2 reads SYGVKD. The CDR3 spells CAIQGDEEQFF.